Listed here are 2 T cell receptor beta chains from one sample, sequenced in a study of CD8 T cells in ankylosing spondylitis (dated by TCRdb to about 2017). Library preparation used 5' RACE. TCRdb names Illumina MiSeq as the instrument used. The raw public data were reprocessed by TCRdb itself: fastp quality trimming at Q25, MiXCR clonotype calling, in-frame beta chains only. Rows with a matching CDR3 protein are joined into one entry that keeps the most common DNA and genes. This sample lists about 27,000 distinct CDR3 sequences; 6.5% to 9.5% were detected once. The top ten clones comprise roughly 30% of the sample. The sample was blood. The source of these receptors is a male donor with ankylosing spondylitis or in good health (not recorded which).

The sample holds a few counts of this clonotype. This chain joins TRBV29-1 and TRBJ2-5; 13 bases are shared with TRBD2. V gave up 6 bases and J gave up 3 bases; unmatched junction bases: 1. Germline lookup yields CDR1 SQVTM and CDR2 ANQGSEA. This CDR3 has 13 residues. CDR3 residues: CSVTSGGEETQYF. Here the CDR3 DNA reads TGCAGCGTAACTAGCGGGGGGGAAGAGACCCAGTACTTC.

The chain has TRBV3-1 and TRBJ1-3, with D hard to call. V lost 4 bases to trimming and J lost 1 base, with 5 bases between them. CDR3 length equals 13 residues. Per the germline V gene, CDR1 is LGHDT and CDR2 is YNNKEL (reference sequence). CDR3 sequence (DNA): TGTGCCAGCAGCCCACTTTCTGGAAACACCATATATTTT. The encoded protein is CASSPLSGNTIYF.